This T cell receptor beta chain was identified during a study of cytomegalovirus exposure and HLA in healthy donors. Study-level findings and limits: Likely technical artifact: a cluster of highly shared sequence variants.

The CDR3 is 12 amino acids. Per germline, CDR1 SQVTM and CDR2 ANQGSEA. Trimming took off 4 bases at V and 7 bases at J, with 11 bases between the two ends. Primers for the PCR totalled 60 Vbeta and 13 Jbeta. Assay: immunoSEQ multiplex PCR; the TCRdb copy retains only in-frame clones and omits some. The data show some 200,000 clones, with less than 80% seen just once and approximately 0.22% held by the top ten. Worth noting for this clone: Antigen unknown.

The specimen was PBMCs. The gene calls are TRBV29-1 and TRBJ1-3; no firm D call. The clonotype originates from a girl aged 2 to 10 in good health and CMV-seronegative. The CDR3 reads CSVAPGRNTIYF. CDR3 DNA: TGCAGCGTTGCACCGGGTAGGAACACCATATATTTT.